This T cell receptor beta chain is from a study of blood T cell repertoires in COVID-19. The trim removed 3 bases at V and 1 base at J, leaving 6 bases unmatched. Per the germline V gene, CDR1 is MNHEY and CDR2 is SVGEGT. The CDR3 spans 15 residues. Authors' data handling: Nucleated cell number was recorded as an estimate derived from reference gene primer amplification. The protocol was immunoSEQ multiplex PCR, while the TCRdb copy is restricted to in-frame clones and leaves out a portion. For V, J and clone size, that table is used; D and trimming come from the DNA. Of 75,000 to 90,000 clones in the sample, about 80% were seen once.

Sequences were obtained from peripheral blood. The receptor comes from a woman aged 40-49 years with active or convalescent COVID-19. The chain uses TRBV6-2 or TRBV6-3 and TRBJ2-7; TRBD1 aligns across 7 bases. In nucleotides, the CDR3 is TGTGCCAGCAGTTATGACAGGGTGGGGTCCTACGAGCAGTACTTC. Its protein is CASSYDRVGSYEQYF.